This T cell receptor (beta chain) was sequenced in a study of cytomegalovirus exposure and HLA in healthy donors. The CDR3 covers 16 residues. V lost 1 base to trimming and J lost 5 bases; unmatched junction nucleotides: 2. The germline gives CDR1 MNHEY, CDR2 SVGAGI. With regard to this clone: Other nucleotide sequences from this sample produce the same CDR3.

Primers included in the PCR were 60 Vbeta and 13 Jbeta primers. TCRdb's copy holds only in-frame clones and misses some; the assay was immunoSEQ multiplex PCR. The sample includes roughly 89,000 clones, 80% to 90% of them seen just once. The receptor's source is a woman younger than 45 in good health and CMV-seronegative. The chain combines TRBV6-5 with TRBJ2-5, with 15 bases that match TRBD2. Sequencing used PBMCs. CDR3 sequence reads: CASSYWGTSGGETQYF. The CDR3 DNA is TGTGCCAGCAGTTACTGGGGGACTAGCGGGGGGGAGACCCAGTACTTC.